This paragraph reports one TCR beta chain. Its target is not known. The sample belongs to a study of T cell repertoires in cytomegalovirus infection. J lost 3 bases, V lost 5 bases, and 11 bases had no gene match. The CDR3 extends over 16 amino acids. Germline CDR1 SEHNR, CDR2 FQNEAQ (reference sequence). In TCRdb, the reads were re-called with MiXCR into one record per CDR3 protein. Of 100,000 to 150,000 distinct CDR3 sequences listed, roughly a quarter are singletons. This clonotype was sampled from a human donor in good health (CMV status not recorded). Some clones in this sample may be carry-over from other donors' samples. J is TRBJ2-7 and V is TRBV7-9; 9 bases match TRBD1. The sample taken for sequencing was PBMCs, sequenced either directly or after in vitro stimulation (not recorded which). This chain's CDR3 is CASSPRRTGVLYEQYF. The CDR3 nucleotides are TGTGCCAGCAGCCCACGGAGGACAGGGGTCCTCTACGAGCAGTACTTC. Looking up the rest from reference TRBV7-9 and TRBJ2-7 gives the full variable domain: DTGVSQNPRHKITKRGQNVTFRCDPISEHNRLYWYRQTLGQGPEFLTYFQNEAQLEKSRLLSDRFSAERPKGSFSTLEIQRTEQGDSAMYLCASSPRRTGVLYEQYFGPGTRLTVT.